This T cell receptor beta chain was obtained from a study of shared clonotypes between healthy human individuals. V was clipped by 6 bases and J by 0 bases, with 12 bases between them. The CDR3 is 15 amino acids. Looked up from germline, CDR1 is SGHTA and CDR2 is FQGNSA. Profiled with immunoSEQ multiplex PCR; TCRdb holds only in-frame clones, not every one. The profile covers a few million clones, with about 94% appearing a single time and 1.5% to 2% taken by the ten largest. Regarding this clone: Additional DNA sequences in this sample encode the identical CDR3.

It was CD45RO-negative cells, positively selected for CCR7, that made up naive CD8 cells, with terminally differentiated effector memory CD45RA+ cells excluded. This rearrangement joins TRBV7-2 to TRBJ2-1; no reliable D call. The origin of this receptor is a man between 18 and 29 years old in good health. Some clones in this sample may be carry-over from other donors' samples. Sequencing input: naive CD8+ T cells from PBMCs. The CDR3 bases are TGTGCCAGCAGTCTCCCGGGCAGCTCCTACAATGAGCAGTTCTTC. Translated: CASSLPGSSYNEQFF. Variable domain in full (rest from reference TRBV7-2 and TRBJ2-1): GAGVSQSPSNKVTEKGKDVELRCDPISGHTALYWYRQSLGQGLEFLIYFQGNSAPDKSGLPSDRFSAERTGGSVSTLTIQRTQQEDSAVYLCASSLPGSSYNEQFFGPGTRLTVL.